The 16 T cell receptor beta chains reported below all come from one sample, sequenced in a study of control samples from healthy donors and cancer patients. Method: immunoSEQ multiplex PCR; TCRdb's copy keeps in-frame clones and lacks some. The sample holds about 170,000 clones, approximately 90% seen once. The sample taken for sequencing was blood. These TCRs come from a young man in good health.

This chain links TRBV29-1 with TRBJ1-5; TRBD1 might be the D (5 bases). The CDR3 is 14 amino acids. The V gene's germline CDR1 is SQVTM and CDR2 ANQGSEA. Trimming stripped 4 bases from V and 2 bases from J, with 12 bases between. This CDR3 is CSVAEGSGNQPQHF. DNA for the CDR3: TGCAGCGTTGCTGAGGGGTCCGGCAATCAGCCCCAGCATTTT.

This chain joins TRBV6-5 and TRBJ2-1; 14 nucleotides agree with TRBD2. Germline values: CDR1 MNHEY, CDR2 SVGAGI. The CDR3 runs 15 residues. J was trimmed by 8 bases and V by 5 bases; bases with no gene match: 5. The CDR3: CASSPGTSGRYEQFF. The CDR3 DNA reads TGTGCCAGCAGTCCCGGGACTAGCGGGAGATATGAGCAGTTCTTC.

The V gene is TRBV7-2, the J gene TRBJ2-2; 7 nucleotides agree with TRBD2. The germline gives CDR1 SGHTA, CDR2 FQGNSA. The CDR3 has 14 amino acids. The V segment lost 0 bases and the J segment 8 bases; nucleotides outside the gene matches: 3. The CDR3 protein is CASSLAGGPGELFF. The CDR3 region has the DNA TGTGCCAGCAGCTTAGCGGGAGGGCCAGGGGAGCTGTTTTTT.

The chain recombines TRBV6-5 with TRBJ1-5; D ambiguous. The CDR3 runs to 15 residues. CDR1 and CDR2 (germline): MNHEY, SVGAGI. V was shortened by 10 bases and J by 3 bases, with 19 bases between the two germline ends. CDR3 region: CATARGLPINQPQHF. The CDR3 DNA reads TGTGCCACCGCTAGAGGGTTACCAATCAATCAGCCCCAGCATTTT.

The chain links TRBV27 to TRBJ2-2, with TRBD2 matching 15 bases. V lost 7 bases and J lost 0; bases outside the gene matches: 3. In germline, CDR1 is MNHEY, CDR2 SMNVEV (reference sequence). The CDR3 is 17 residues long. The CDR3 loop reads CASKWTSGGANTGELFF. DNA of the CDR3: TGTGCCAGCAAGTGGACTAGCGGGGGGGCGAACACCGGGGAGCTGTTTTTT.

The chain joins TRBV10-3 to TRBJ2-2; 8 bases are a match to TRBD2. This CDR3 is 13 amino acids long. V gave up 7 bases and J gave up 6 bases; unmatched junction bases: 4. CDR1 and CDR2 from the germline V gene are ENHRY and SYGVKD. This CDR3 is CAITRGGAGELFF. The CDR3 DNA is TGTGCCATCACCCGGGGGGGAGCCGGGGAGCTGTTTTTT.

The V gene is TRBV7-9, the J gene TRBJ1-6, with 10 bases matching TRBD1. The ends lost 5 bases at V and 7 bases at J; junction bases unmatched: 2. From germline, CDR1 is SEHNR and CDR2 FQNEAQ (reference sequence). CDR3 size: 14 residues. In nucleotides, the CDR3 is TGTGCCAGCAGCGCGGGACAGGGGAATTCACCCCTCCACTTT. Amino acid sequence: CASSAGQGNSPLHF.

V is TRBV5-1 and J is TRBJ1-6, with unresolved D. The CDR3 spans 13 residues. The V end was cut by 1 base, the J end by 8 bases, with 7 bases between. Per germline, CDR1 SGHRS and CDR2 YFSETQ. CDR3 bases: TGCGCCAGCAGCTTGCCCGGGGATTCACCCCTCCACTTT. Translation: CASSLPGDSPLHF.

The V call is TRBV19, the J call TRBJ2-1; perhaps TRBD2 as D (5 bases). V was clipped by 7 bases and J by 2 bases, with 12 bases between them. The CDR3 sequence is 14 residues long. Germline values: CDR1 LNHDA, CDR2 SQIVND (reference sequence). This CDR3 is CASKIDGAYNEQFF. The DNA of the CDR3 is TGTGCCAGTAAAATTGACGGGGCCTACAATGAGCAGTTCTTC.

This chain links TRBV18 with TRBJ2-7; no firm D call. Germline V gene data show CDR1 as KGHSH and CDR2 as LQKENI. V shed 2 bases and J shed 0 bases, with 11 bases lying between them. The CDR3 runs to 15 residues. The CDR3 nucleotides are TGTGCCAGCTCACCAGGCACGGCGAGCTCCTACGAGCAGTACTTC. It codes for CASSPGTASSYEQYF. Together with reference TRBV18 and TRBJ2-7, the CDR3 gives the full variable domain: NAGVMQNPRHLVRRRGQEARLRCSPMKGHSHVYWYRQLPEEGLKFMVYLQKENIIDESGMPKERFSAEFPKEGPSILRIQQVVRGDSAAYFCASSPGTASSYEQYFGPGTRLTVT.

The CDR3 coding sequence is TGTGCCAGCAGTGGGGATGCCAACCAGCCCCAGCATTTT. Residues: CASSGDANQPQHF. This chain joins TRBV28 and TRBJ1-5; D ambiguous. The length of the CDR3 is 13 residues. V was trimmed by 5 bases and J by 7 bases, leaving 12 bases between them. The germline CDR1 and CDR2 sequences are MDHEN and SYDVKM.

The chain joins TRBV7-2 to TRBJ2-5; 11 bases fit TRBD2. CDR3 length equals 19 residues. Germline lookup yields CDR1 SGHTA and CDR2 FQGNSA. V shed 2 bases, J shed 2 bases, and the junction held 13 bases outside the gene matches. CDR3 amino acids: CASSLRGPLAGAVQETQYF. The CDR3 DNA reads TGTGCCAGCAGCTTAAGGGGGCCACTAGCGGGAGCGGTTCAAGAGACCCAGTACTTC.

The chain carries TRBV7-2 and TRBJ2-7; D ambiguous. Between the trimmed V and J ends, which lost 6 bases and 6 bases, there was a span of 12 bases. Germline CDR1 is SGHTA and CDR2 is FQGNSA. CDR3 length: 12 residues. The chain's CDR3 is CASRFDWGEQYF. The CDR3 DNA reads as TGTGCCAGCAGGTTTGACTGGGGCGAGCAGTACTTC.

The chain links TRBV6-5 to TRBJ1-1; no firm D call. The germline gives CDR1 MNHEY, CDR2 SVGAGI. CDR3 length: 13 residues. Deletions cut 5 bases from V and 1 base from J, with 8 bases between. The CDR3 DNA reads TGTGCCAGCAGTCGCGGAGGGAACACTGAAGCTTTCTTT. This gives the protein CASSRGGNTEAFF.

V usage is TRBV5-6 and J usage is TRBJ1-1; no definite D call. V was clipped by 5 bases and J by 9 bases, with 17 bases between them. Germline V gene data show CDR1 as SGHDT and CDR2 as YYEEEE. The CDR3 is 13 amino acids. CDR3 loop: CASSWDSGFKAFF. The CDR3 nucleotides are TGTGCCAGCAGTTGGGATTCGGGGTTCAAAGCTTTCTTT.

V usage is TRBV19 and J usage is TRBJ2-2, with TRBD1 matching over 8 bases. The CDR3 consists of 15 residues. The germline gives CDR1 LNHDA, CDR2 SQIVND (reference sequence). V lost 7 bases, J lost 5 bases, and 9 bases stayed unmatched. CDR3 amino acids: CASIPRTGNTGELFF. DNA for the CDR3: TGTGCCAGTATTCCACGGACAGGGAATACCGGGGAGCTGTTTTTT.